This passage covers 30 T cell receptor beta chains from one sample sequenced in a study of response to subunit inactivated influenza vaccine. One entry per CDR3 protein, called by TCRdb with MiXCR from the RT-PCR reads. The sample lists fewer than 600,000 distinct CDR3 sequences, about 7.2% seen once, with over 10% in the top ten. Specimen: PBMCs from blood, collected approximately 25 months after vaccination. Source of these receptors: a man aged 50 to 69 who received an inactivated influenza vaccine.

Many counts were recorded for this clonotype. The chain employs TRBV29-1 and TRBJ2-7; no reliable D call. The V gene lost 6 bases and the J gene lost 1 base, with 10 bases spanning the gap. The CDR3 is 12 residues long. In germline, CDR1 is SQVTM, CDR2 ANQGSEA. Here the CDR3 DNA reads TGCAGCGTAAGGGCCGGATCCTACGAGCAGTACTTC. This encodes CSVRAGSYEQYF.

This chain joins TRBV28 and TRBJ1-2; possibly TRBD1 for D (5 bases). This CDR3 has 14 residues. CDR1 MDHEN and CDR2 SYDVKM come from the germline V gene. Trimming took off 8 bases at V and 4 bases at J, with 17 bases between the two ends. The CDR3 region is CASSLTGISYGYTF. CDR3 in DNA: TGTGCCAGCTCCCTTACAGGAATCAGCTATGGCTACACCTTC.

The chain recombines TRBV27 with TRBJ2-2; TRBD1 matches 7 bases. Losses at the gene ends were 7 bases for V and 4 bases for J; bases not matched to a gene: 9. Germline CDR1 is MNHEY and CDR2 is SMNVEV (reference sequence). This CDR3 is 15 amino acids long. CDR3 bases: TGTGCCAGCACCATACAGGGGAGCGGCACCGGGGAGCTGTTTTTT. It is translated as CASTIQGSGTGELFF.

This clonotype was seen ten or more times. The DNA for the CDR3 is TGTGCCAGCAGCGCGATCCGGGACAGGCGTGCAACTAATGAAAAACTGTTTTTT. This translates into CASSAIRDRRATNEKLFF. The chain joins TRBV3-1 to TRBJ1-4; 8 nucleotides align to TRBD1. Unmatched junction bases numbered 11, after V lost 5 bases and J lost 0 bases. Germline CDR1 is LGHDT and CDR2 is YNNKEL (reference sequence). This CDR3 has 18 residues.

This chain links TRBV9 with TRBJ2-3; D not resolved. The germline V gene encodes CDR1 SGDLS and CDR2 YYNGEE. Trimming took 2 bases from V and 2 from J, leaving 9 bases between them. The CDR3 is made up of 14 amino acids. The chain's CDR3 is CASSVGVDTDTQYF. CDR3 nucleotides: TGTGCCAGCAGCGTTGGCGTAGACACAGATACGCAGTATTTT.

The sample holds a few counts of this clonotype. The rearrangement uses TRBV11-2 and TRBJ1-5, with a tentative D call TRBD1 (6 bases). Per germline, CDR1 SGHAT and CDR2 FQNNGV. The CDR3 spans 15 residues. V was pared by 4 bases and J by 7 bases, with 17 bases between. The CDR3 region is CASSSDGGAGQPQHF. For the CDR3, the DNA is TGTGCCAGCAGCTCCGATGGGGGGGCTGGGCAGCCCCAGCATTTT.

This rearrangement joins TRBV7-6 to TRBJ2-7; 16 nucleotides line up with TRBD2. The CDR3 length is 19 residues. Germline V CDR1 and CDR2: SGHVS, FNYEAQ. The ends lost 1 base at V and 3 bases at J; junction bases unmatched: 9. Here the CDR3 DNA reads TGTGCCAGCAGCTTAGGGGGGACTAGCGGGAGGGCCAGGGGCTACGAGCAGTACTTC. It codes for CASSLGGTSGRARGYEQYF.

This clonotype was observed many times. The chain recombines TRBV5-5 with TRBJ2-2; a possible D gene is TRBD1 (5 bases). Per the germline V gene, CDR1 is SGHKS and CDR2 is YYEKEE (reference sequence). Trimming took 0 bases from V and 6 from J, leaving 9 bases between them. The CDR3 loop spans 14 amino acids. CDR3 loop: CASSLGQLPGELFF. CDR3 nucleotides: TGTGCCAGCAGCTTGGGACAGTTGCCCGGGGAGCTGTTTTTT.

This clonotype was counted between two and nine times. CDR3 nucleotide sequence: TGTGCCAGCAGCCAAAAGGGCCATAATCAGCCCCAGCATTTT. Protein product: CASSQKGHNQPQHF. This chain joins TRBV3-1 and TRBJ1-5; D not certain. V was clipped by 2 bases and J by 4 bases, with 9 bases between them. The germline gives CDR1 LGHDT, CDR2 YNNKEL (reference sequence). The CDR3 is 14 residues long.

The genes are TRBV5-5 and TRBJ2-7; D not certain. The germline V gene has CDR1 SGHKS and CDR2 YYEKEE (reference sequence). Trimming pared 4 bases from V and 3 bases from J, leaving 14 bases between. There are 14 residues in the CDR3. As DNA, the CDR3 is TGTGCCAGCAGCCCCGGTCTGGGTTGCTACGAGCAGTACTTC. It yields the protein CASSPGLGCYEQYF.

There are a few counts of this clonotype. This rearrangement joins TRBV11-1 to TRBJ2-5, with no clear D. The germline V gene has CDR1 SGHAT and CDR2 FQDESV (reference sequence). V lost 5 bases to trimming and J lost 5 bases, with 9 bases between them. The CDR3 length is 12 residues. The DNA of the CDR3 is TGTGCCAGCAGCGTCTACCGGGAGACCCAGTACTTC. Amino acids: CASSVYRETQYF.

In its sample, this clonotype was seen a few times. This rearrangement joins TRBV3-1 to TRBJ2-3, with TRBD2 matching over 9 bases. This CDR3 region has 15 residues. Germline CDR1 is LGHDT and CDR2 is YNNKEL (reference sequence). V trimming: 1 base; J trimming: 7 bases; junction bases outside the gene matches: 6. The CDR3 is CASSQVRAGGYTQYF. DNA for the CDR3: TGTGCCAGCAGCCAAGTGCGAGCGGGGGGTTATACGCAGTATTTT.

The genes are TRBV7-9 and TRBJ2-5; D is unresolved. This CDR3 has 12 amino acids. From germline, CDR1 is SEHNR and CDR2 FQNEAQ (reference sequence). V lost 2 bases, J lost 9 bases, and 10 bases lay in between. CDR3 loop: CASSLTSTAQYF. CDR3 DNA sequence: TGTGCCAGCAGCTTAACATCCACGGCCCAGTACTTC.

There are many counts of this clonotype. The CDR3 DNA sequence: TGCGCCAGCAGCCAAGATGATCAGGTCCACTTGGCCAAAAACATTCAGTACTTC. Translated: CASSQDDQVHLAKNIQYF. The chain uses TRBV4-3 and TRBJ2-4; D is undetermined. CDR3 length equals 18 residues. V was cut by 0 bases and J by 1 base, with 16 bases left in between. Germline values: CDR1 LGHNA, CDR2 YSLEER.

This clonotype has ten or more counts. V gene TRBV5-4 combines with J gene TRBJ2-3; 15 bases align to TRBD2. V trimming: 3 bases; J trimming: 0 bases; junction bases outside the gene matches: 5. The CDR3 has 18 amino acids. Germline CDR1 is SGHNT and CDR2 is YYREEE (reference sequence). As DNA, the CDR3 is TGTGCCAGCAGCTCCGGGACTAGCGGGAGGACTAGCACAGATACGCAGTATTTT. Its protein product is CASSSGTSGRTSTDTQYF.

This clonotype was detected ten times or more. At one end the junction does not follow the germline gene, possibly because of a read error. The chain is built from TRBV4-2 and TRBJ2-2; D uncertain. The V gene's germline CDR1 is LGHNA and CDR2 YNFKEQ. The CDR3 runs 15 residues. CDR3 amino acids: CASSQDRSYTGELFF. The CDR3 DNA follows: TGTGCCAGCAGCCAAGATCGGTCATACACTGGGGAGCTGTTTTTT.

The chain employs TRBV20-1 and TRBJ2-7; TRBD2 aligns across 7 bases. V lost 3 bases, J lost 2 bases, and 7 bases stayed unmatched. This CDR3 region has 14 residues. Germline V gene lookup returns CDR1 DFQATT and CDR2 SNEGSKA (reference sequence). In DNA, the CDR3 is TGCAGTGCTAGTTATTCGGGAGGAACCTACGAGCAGTACTTC. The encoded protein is CSASYSGGTYEQYF.

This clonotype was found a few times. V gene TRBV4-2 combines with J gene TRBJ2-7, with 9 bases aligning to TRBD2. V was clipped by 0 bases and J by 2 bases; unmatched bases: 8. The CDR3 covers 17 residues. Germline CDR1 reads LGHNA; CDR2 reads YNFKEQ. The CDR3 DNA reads TGTGCCAGCAGCCAAGATGCGGAGACTAGCGGCCCCTACGAGCAGTACTTC. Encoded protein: CASSQDAETSGPYEQYF.

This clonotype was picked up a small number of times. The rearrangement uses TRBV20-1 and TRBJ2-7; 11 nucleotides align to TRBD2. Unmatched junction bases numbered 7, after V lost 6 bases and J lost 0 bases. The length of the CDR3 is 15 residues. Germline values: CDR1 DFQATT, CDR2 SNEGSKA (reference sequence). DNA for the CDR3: TGCAGTGCCCACGCCGGGACTAGCGGCTCCTACGAGCAGTACTTC. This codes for CSAHAGTSGSYEQYF.

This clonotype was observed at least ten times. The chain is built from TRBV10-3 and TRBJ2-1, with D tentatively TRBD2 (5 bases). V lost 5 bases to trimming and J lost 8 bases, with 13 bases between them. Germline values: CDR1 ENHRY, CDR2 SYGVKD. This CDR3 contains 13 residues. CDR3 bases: TGTGCCATCAGTCTAGCACTAGAGGATGAGCAGTTCTTC. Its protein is CAISLALEDEQFF.

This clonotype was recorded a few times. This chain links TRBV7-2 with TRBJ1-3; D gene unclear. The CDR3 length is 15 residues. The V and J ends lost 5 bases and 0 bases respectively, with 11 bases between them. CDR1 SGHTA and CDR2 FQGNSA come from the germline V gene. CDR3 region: CASSLQPISGNTIYF. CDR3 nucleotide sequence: TGTGCCAGCAGCCTACAGCCGATCTCTGGAAACACCATATATTTT.

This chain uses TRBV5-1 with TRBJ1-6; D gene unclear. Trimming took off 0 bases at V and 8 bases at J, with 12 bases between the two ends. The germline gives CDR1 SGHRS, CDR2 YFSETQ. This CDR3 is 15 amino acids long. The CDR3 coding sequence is TGCGCCAGCAGCTTGGCCGGGCAACTTTATTCACCCCTCCACTTT. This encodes CASSLAGQLYSPLHF.

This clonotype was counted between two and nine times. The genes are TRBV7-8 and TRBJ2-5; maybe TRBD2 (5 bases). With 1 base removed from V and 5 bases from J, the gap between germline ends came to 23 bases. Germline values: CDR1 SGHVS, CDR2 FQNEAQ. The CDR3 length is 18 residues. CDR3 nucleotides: TGTGCCAGCAGCTTAGATTGGGGTCGGCTAGCCGCGAGGGAGACCCAGTACTTC. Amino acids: CASSLDWGRLAARETQYF.

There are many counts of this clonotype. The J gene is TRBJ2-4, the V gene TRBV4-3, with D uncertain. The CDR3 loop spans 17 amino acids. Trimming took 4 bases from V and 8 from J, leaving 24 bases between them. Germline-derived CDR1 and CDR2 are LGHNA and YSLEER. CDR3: CASSPQRGSRGRDIQYF. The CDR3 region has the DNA TGCGCCAGCAGCCCTCAAAGAGGTTCGCGTGGTAGAGACATTCAGTACTTC.

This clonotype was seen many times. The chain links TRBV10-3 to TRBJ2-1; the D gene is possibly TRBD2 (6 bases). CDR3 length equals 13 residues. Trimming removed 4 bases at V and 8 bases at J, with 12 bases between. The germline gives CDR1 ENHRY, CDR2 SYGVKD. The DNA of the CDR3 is TGTGCCATCAGTGGATGGGGGGTGGATGAGCAGTTCTTC. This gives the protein CAISGWGVDEQFF.

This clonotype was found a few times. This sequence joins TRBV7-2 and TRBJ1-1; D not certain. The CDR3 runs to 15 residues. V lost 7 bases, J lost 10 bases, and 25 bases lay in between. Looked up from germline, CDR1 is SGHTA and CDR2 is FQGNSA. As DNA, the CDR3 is TGTGCCAGCACCTACGGTAGTATTACTCGGGTCGCAGCTTTCTTT. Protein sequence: CASTYGSITRVAAFF.

The CDR3 DNA reads TGTGCCAGCAGGGGGTCCGGGGCCTACACAGATACGCAGTATTTT. It yields the protein CASRGSGAYTDTQYF. This chain joins TRBV6-2 or TRBV6-3 and TRBJ2-3, with D possibly called TRBD1 or TRBD2 (5 bases each). V lost 6 bases and J 2 bases, leaving 15 bases between the germline ends. This CDR3 has 15 residues. Germline assignment: CDR1 MNHEY and CDR2 SVGEGT.

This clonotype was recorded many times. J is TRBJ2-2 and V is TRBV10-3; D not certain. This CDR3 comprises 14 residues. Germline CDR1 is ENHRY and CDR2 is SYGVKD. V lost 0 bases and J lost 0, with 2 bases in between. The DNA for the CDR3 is TGTGCCATCAGTGAGTCGCCGAACACCGGGGAGCTGTTTTTT. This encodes CAISESPNTGELFF.

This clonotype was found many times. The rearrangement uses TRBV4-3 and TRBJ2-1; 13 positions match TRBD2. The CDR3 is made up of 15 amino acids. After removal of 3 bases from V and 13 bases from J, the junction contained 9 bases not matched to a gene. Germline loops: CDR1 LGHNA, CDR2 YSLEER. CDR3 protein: CASSHELAGGQKQFF. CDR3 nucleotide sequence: TGCGCCAGCAGCCATGAACTAGCGGGAGGGCAAAAACAGTTCTTC.

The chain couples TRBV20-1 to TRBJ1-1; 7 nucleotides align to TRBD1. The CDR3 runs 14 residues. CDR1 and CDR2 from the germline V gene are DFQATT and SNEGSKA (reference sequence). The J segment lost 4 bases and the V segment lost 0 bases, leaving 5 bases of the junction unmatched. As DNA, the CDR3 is TGCAGTGCTAGAGATGGGACAGCGGGCACTGAAGCTTTCTTT. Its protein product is CSARDGTAGTEAFF.